The entry below gives a single T cell receptor (beta chain) sequence along with its context. The target antigen is unknown. This sample was taken from a study of T cell repertoires in cytomegalovirus infection. Overall study context: Indicated by public TCR beta signatures were CMV infection and matching HLA type.

Between the trimmed V and J ends, which lost 0 bases and 5 bases, there was a span of 8 bases. Germline assignment: CDR1 ENHRY and CDR2 SYGVKD. The CDR3 covers 14 residues. Study-wide results and caveats: People with CMV and the relevant HLA were identified by cumulative public TCR beta family frequency. It was HLA-C-restricted CMV-specific TCR beta clonotypes that dominated the response ex vivo.

TCRdb fed the reads into MiXCR, producing one record per CDR3 protein. The sample holds 560,000 or so distinct CDR3 sequences, 16% seen once. The sequence was obtained from a human donor in good health (CMV status not recorded). Some clones in this sample may be carry-over from other donors' samples. The gene calls are TRBV10-3 and TRBJ1-5; D is undetermined. Sample: CD8+ T cells from PBMCs. This CDR3 reads CAISESESYQPQHF. The CDR3 nucleotides are TGTGCCATCAGTGAGTCGGAGTCTTATCAGCCCCAGCATTTT.